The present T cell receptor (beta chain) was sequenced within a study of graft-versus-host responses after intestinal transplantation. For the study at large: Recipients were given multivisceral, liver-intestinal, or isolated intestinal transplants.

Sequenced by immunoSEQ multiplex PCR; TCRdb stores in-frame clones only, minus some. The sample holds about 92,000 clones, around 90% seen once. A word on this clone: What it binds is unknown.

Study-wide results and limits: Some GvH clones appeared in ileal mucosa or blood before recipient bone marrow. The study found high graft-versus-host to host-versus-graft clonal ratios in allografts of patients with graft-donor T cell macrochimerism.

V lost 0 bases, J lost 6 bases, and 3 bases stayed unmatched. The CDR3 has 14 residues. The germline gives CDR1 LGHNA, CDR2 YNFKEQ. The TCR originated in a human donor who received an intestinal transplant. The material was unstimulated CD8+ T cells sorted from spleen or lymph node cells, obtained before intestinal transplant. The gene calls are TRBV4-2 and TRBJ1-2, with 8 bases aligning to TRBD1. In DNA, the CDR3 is TGTGCCAGCAGCCAAGAAGACAGGGGCGATGGCTACACCTTC. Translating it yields CASSQEDRGDGYTF.